The 5 T cell receptor beta chains reported below all come from one sample, sequenced in a study of monozygotic twins with inflammatory bowel disease. TCRdb reprocessed the 5' RACE reads and stores each CDR3 protein as one record, lacking DNA. The sample table includes 200,000 to 250,000 distinct CDR3 sequences. Input material: blood. The receptors derive from a human donor with ulcerative colitis or Crohn's disease, or a healthy co-twin of an affected twin (not recorded which).

The V gene is TRBV7-3, the J gene TRBJ1-2. This CDR3 comprises 13 residues. Germline values: CDR1 SGHTA, CDR2 FQGTGA. CDR3 sequence reads: CASSLTGLDGYTF.

This chain joins TRBV4-3 and TRBJ2-5; TCRdb's D gene call, TRBD1, goes unchecked for lack of DNA. Germline CDR1 LGHNA, CDR2 YSLEER. This CDR3 spans 16 amino acids. CDR3 loop: CASSQESGQPGETQYF.

V gene TRBV3-1 combines with J gene TRBJ2-7. This CDR3 has 14 amino acids. Germline-derived CDR1 and CDR2 are LGHDT and YNNKEL (reference sequence). CDR3 sequence reads: CASSQEAGPYEQYF.

The V and J genes are TRBV29-1 and TRBJ2-3. CDR1 and CDR2 from the germline V gene are SQVTM and ANQGSEA. The CDR3 has 14 amino acids. CDR3 region: CSAATSLSTDTQYF.

The chain is built from TRBV29-1 and TRBJ2-7. Germline lookup yields CDR1 SQVTM and CDR2 ANQGSEA. This CDR3 is built from 13 residues. The chain's CDR3 is CSVRTLNAYEQYF.